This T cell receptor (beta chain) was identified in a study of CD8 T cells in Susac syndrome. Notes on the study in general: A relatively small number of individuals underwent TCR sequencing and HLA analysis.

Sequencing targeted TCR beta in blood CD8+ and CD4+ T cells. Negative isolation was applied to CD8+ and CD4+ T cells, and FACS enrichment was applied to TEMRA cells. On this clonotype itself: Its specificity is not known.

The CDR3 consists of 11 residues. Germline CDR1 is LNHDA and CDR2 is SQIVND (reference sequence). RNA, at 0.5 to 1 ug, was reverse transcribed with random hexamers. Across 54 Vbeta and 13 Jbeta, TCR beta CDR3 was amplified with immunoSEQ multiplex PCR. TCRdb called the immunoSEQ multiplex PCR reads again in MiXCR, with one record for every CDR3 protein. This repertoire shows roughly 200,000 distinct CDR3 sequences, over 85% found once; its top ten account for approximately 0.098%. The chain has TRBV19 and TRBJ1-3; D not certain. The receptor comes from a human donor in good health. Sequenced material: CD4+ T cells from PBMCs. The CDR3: CACTAGNTIYF. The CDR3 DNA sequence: TGTGCTTGCACGGCCGGAAACACCATATATTTT.